This TCR beta chain is from a study of T cells in tuberculosis. This clone has a single count. The method was immunoSEQ multiplex PCR; TCRdb's version includes in-frame clones alone and lacks a portion of them. The table has 25,000 to 35,000 clones, 85% to 95% seen once. Germline V gives CDR1 SGDLS, CDR2 YYNGEE. The V end was cut by 4 bases, the J end by 0 bases, with 12 bases between. The CDR3 is 15 amino acids. This TCR came from a donor aged 10-29 years with latent tuberculosis or without tuberculosis infection. Sequencing was done on a sample of PBMCs. This chain joins TRBV9 and TRBJ2-3, with D perhaps matching TRBD2 (6 bases). The CDR3: CASSPGTSSTDTQYF. Written as DNA, the CDR3 is TGTGCCAGCAGCCCCGGGACTTCTAGCACAGATACGCAGTATTTT.